The rows below give T cell receptor beta chains drawn from one sample of a study of blood T cell repertoires in COVID-19. Here immunoSEQ multiplex PCR was the method, and the copy in TCRdb shows in-frame clones only, minus some. The sample holds about 210,000 clones; around 84% are singletons and the top ten take over 9.5%. The sequencing input was peripheral blood. The receptors derive from a woman older than 75 with COVID-19, enrolled during active disease. Each CDR3 is given with its conserved first and last residue. Expanded clones get a size class; other rows say once, few or many, or leave the size out.

size | V | CDR3
. | TRBV24-1 | CATSDFSVTGELFF
. | TRBV15 | CATSRKIGTGGEKLFF
. | TRBV6-5 | CASSFARGQGGGYTF
. | TRBV5-4 | CASSWDRNLYGYTF
. | TRBV19 | CASSIGVTGLNIQYF
. | TRBV3-1/TRBV3-2 | CASSQEGGGQGREKLFF
. | TRBV20-1 | CSGDRKNIQYF
. | TRBV5-1 | CASRSEGVKEKLFF
. | TRBV18 | CASSFGAGVEPQHF
. | TRBV27 | CASTNPVNTEAFF
. | TRBV5-4 | CASSPGGNQPQHF
. | TRBV18 | CASSPRSPTINEQFF
few | TRBV14 | CASSRAGTGGYGYTF
. | TRBV2 | CASSLMASNEKLFF
. | TRBV6-4 | CASSLRGLRAGNTIYF
. | TRBV5-1 | CASSWTGTNYNEQFF
. | TRBV5-4 | CASSLRQGLNEKLFF
. | TRBV20-1 | CSASISSGETQYF
. | TRBV18 | CASSPGGGANVLTF
once | TRBV6-2/TRBV6-3 | CASSSFSGGHDTQYF
. | TRBV30 | CAWSPGQGNTGELFF
. | TRBV5-1 | CASSFLARNTGELFF
few | TRBV21-1 | CASSKLRQDCSYNEQFF
. | TRBV6-1 | CASSGEGTGHRGGSNQPQHF
. | TRBV5-8 | CASSLGAGRNTIYF
. | TRBV5-4 | CASSLRGQYNTIYF
. | TRBV28 | CASSLSRTRNTEAFF
. | TRBV6-1 | CASSETGNSNQPQHF
. | TRBV28 | CASISIQGPMNTEAFF
. | TRBV19 | CASSTLAGDKNIQYF
. | TRBV24-1 | CATSDQTGLYGYTF
. | TRBV10-1 | CASSGQGKNTEAFF
. | TRBV6-5 | CASRTGQLYGYTF
. | TRBV25-1 | CASSEGPTEKLFF
. | TRBV6-5 | CASRPGDSRYGYTF
. | TRBV28 | CASSLRTSVPREQFF
. | TRBV18 | CASSPRVAEYVEQFF